The T cell receptor (beta chain) described here comes from a study of cytomegalovirus exposure and HLA in healthy donors. The PCR was carried out with 60 Vbeta primers and 13 Jbeta primers. Profiling relied on immunoSEQ multiplex PCR, and the TCRdb table lists in-frame clones only, not all of them. Here the sample spans approximately 120,000 clones, 75% being singletons. Germline V lookup: CDR1 SQVTM, CDR2 ANQGSEA. Trimming cost V 2 bases and J 6 bases; bases outside gene matches: 15. There are 18 residues in the CDR3. Material: PBMCs. The chain has TRBV29-1 and TRBJ2-1; 11 bases match TRBD2. This sequence was found in a man aged 25-40 years in good health and CMV-seronegative. The CDR3 protein is CSVERQGLAGGPFNEQFF. DNA for the CDR3: TGCAGCGTTGAACGACAGGGCCTAGCGGGAGGCCCTTTCAATGAGCAGTTCTTC.